This TCR beta chain originates from a study of breast tumors, draining lymph nodes, adjacent tissues. Overall study results and limits: Tumor and nontumor repertoires were significantly more similar in luminal-like than in basal-like breast cancer.

MiXCR, run by TCRdb on the multiplex PCR reads, gives a single entry per CDR3 protein. This table has around 13,000 distinct CDR3 sequences, less than 85% appearing once. Points on this clonotype: Antigen specificity is unknown.

V lost 1 base and J lost 8; bases outside the gene matches: 5. The CDR3 loop spans 15 amino acids. Germline values: CDR1 SNHLY, CDR2 FYNNEI. This rearrangement joins TRBV2 to TRBJ2-1, with 10 nucleotides matching TRBD2. The sequence was collected from a female donor with breast cancer. Some clones in this sample may be carry-over from other donors' samples. Sample: tumor-adjacent breast tissue. This CDR3 is CASSEGLAGVHEQFF. The CDR3 nucleotides read TGTGCCAGCAGTGAAGGTCTAGCGGGAGTGCATGAGCAGTTCTTC. Using reference TRBV2 and TRBJ2-1 for the parts outside the CDR3, the full variable domain is EPEVTQTPSHQVTQMGQEVILRCVPISNHLYFYWYRQILGQKVEFLVSFYNNEISEKSEIFDDQFSVERPDGSNFTLKIRSTKLEDSAMYFCASSEGLAGVHEQFFGPGTRLTVL.